Listed below are T cell receptor beta chains from one sample, sequenced in a study of blood T cell repertoires in COVID-19. Only in-frame clones appear in the TCRdb table, and some are missing; sequencing was by immunoSEQ multiplex PCR. The sample lists about 90,000 clones, about 91% occurring once. What was sequenced was peripheral blood. The origin of the receptors is a human donor with active COVID-19. The donor label of this sample is uncertain. The conserved cysteine and the conserved F or W are not part of the CDR3 here. Fields, in order: V gene, CDR3 protein.

V gene: TRBV7-9; CDR3 protein: ASSSGQGHTIY
V gene: TRBV25-1; CDR3 protein: ASSDYLSSYEQY
V gene: TRBV6-4; CDR3 protein: ASRARDRDYNEQF
V gene: TRBV2; CDR3 protein: ASRELLSDKKYYGYT
V gene: TRBV18; CDR3 protein: ASSPPRNGELF
V gene: TRBV18; CDR3 protein: ASGRSLYEQY
V gene: TRBV11-2; CDR3 protein: ASSLDLTRNEQF
V gene: TRBV4-3; CDR3 protein: ASSQDRYTYNEQF
V gene: TRBV29-1; CDR3 protein: SVTPGAKRGHGYT
V gene: TRBV10-1; CDR3 protein: ASHHRGKGPKNEKLF
V gene: TRBV5-8; CDR3 protein: ASSYPKDMNTEAF
V gene: TRBV7-3; CDR3 protein: ASSEYPPGGRGYT
V gene: TRBV12-5; CDR3 protein: ASGLVGTVAF
V gene: TRBV28; CDR3 protein: ASGTGGQNEQF
V gene: TRBV19; CDR3 protein: ASSPLQGGTEAF
V gene: TRBV2; CDR3 protein: ARALALRGDTQY
V gene: TRBV20-1; CDR3 protein: SASRGGVNQPQH
V gene: TRBV2; CDR3 protein: ASSDHEENTEAF
V gene: TRBV28; CDR3 protein: ASSLSGYT
V gene: TRBV11-2; CDR3 protein: ASSLSSYEQY
V gene: TRBV6-5; CDR3 protein: ASRGTGGILELF
V gene: TRBV6-5; CDR3 protein: ASRAEGANNSPLH
V gene: TRBV28; CDR3 protein: ASSFPGSGWETQY
V gene: TRBV5-1; CDR3 protein: ASSYGVNKDEQF
V gene: TRBV19; CDR3 protein: ASSIGGNTEAF
V gene: TRBV7-6; CDR3 protein: ASSLDHRQGEPGNTIY
V gene: TRBV19; CDR3 protein: ASREQGRNSNYGYT
V gene: TRBV12-3/TRBV12-4; CDR3 protein: ASSYLTEGAF
V gene: TRBV7-9; CDR3 protein: ASSSSGGVETQY
V gene: TRBV11-3; CDR3 protein: ASRRSMNTEAF
V gene: TRBV9; CDR3 protein: ASSVGRAVGELF
V gene: TRBV24-1; CDR3 protein: ATSGGGAQETQY
V gene: TRBV28; CDR3 protein: ASSYRQGNQPQH
V gene: TRBV29-1; CDR3 protein: SVALGTGGSYEQY
V gene: TRBV28; CDR3 protein: ASSLGPGEVGELF
V gene: TRBV3-1/TRBV3-2; CDR3 protein: ASSQSSPAGWSNSPLH
V gene: TRBV28; CDR3 protein: ASSQYSQGTYEQY
V gene: TRBV7-2; CDR3 protein: ASSFLAGGRADTQY
V gene: TRBV30; CDR3 protein: AWSGRLVRAF
V gene: TRBV9; CDR3 protein: ASSVGASGPFGELF
V gene: TRBV21-1; CDR3 protein: ANGITEAF
V gene: TRBV24-1; CDR3 protein: ATSDAGLAGNEQF
V gene: TRBV2; CDR3 protein: ASSDLSGGARDEQY
V gene: TRBV10-3; CDR3 protein: AISAETGGDGSPLH
V gene: TRBV5-1; CDR3 protein: ASSLAGTGGVGTGELF
V gene: TRBV6-1; CDR3 protein: ASSEKSGRGVF
V gene: TRBV4-2; CDR3 protein: ASSQGGGTDTQY
V gene: TRBV23-1; CDR3 protein: ASSQSGQGAYNEQF
V gene: TRBV7-3; CDR3 protein: ASSPEKGAATDTQY
V gene: TRBV3-1/TRBV3-2; CDR3 protein: ASSQDSGGHNEQF
V gene: TRBV2; CDR3 protein: ASSGTSGGPHTNTGELF
V gene: TRBV11-3; CDR3 protein: ASSLGGSSYNEQF
V gene: TRBV19; CDR3 protein: ASSIVPGGAETQY